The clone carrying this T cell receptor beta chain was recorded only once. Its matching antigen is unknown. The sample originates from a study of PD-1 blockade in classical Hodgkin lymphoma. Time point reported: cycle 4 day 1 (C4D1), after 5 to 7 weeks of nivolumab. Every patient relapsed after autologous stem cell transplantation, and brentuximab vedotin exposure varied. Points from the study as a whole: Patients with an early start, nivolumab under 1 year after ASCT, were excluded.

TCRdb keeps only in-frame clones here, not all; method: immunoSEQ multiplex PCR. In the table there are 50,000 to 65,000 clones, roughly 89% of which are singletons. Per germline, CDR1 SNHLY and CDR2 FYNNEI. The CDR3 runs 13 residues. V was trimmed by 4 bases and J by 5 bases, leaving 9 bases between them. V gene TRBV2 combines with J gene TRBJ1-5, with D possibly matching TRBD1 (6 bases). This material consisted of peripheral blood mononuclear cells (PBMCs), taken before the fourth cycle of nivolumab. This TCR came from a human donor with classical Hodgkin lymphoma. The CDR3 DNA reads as TGTGCCAGCAGTGCGGGGGCTGATCAGCCCCAGCATTTT. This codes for CASSAGADQPQHF.